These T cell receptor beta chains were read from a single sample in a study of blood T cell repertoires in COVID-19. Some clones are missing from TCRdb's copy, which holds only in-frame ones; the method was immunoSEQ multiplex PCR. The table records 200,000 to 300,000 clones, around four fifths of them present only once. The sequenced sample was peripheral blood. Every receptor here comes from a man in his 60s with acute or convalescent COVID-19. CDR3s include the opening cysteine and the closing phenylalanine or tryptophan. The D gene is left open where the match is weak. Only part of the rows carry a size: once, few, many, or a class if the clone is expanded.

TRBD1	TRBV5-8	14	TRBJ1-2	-	TGTGCCAGCAGTCACAGGGGCGCCAACTATGGCTACACCTTC	CASSHRGANYGYTF
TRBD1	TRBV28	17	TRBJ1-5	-	TGTGCCAGCAGTTCTGGACAGGGGGCAGGGGGCAATCAGCCCCAGCATTTT	CASSSGQGAGGNQPQHF
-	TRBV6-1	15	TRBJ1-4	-	TGTGCCAGCAGTGAAGTTGCGACATGGAATGAAAAACTGTTTTTT	CASSEVATWNEKLFF
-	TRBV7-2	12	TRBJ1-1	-	TGTGCCAGCAGCGCCTCCAGGACTGAAGCTTTCTTT	CASSASRTEAFF
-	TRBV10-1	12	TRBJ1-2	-	TGCGCCAGCAGTGAGAACAATGTAGGCTACACCTTC	CASSENNVGYTF
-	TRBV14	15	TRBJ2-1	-	TGTGCCAGCAGCCCACTTGGCGGATTCTACAATGAGCAGTTCTTC	CASSPLGGFYNEQFF
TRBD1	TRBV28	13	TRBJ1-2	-	TGTGCCAGCAGCCAGGACAGGTTCTATGGCTACACCTTC	CASSQDRFYGYTF
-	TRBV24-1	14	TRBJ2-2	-	TGTGCCACCAGTGTCAGGGGTGGCACCGGGGAGCTGTTTTTT	CATSVRGGTGELFF
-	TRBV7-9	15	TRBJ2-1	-	TGTGCCAGCAGCTTCTTCCTGGGGCGATACAATGAGCAGTTCTTC	CASSFFLGRYNEQFF
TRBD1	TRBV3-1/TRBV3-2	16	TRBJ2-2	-	TGTGCCAGCAGCCAAGTTAACAGGGGATACACCGGGGAGCTGTTTTTT	CASSQVNRGYTGELFF
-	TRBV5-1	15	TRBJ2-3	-	TGCGCCAGCAGCTTGGACGGGTTTAGCACAGATACGCAGTATTTT	CASSLDGFSTDTQYF
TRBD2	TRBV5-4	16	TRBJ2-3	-	TGTGCCAGCAGCCTCGGGACTACTTTACGCACAGATACGCAGTATTTT	CASSLGTTLRTDTQYF
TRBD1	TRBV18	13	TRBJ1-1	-	TGTGCCAGCTCACCGACAGGGGTGACTGAAGCTTTCTTT	CASSPTGVTEAFF
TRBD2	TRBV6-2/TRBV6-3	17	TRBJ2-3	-	TGTGCCAGCAGTTACACCCGACTAGCGGTTAGCACAGATACGCAGTATTTT	CASSYTRLAVSTDTQYF
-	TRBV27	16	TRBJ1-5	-	TGTGCCAGCAGTTTATCATGGTGGCAGGGGAATCAGCCCCAGCATTTT	CASSLSWWQGNQPQHF
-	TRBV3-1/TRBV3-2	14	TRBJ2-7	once	TGTGCCAGCAGCCCCCCTGGCCCTCCCTACGAGCAGTACTTC	CASSPPGPPYEQYF
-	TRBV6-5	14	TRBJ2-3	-	TGTGCCAGCAGCGCGAAGCGTAGAACAGATACGCAGTATTTT	CASSAKRRTDTQYF
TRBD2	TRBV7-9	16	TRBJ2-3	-	TGTGCCAGCAGCTACGACGTAGCGGGAACCACAGATACGCAGTATTTT	CASSYDVAGTTDTQYF
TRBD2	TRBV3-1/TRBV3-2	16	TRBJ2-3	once	TGTGCCAGCAGCCCTTATAGACTAGCGGGGACAGATACGCAGTATTTT	CASSPYRLAGTDTQYF
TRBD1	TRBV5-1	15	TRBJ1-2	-	TGCGCCAGCAGCTCGGGGGACAGGCCGAACTATGGCTACACCTTC	CASSSGDRPNYGYTF
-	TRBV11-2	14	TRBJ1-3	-	TGTGCCAGCAGCTTAGTCCAGGGCCCAAACACCATATATTTT	CASSLVQGPNTIYF
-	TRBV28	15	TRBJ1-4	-	TGTGCCAGCAGTTTAGGGGGGGGGCGCCCCGAAAAACTGTTTTTT	CASSLGGGRPEKLFF
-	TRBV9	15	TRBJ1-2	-	TGTGCCAGCAGCGTCCGGGACACTCATAACTATGGCTACACCTTC	CASSVRDTHNYGYTF
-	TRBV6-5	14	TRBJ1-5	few	TGTGCCAGCGGAGTGCGGGGAGCCAATCAGCCCCAGCATTTT	CASGVRGANQPQHF
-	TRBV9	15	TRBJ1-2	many	TGTGCCAGCAGCGTAGCCCCTCGAACAGGGCTGAGCTACACCTTC	CASSVAPRTGLSYTF
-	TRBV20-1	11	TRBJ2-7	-	TGCAGTGCTAGTCCAGCGTACGAGCAGTACTTC	CSASPAYEQYF
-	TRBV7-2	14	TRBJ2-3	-	TGTGCCAGCAGCCCGGGACTGTCGTCAGATACGCAGTATTTT	CASSPGLSSDTQYF
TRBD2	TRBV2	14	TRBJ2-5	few	TGTGCCAGCAGTGGAGTAGCGGGGGAGGAGACCCAGTACTTC	CASSGVAGEETQYF
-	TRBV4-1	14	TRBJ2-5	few	TGCGCCAGCAGCCAAGATTTCAGGGAAGAGACCCAGTACTTC	CASSQDFREETQYF
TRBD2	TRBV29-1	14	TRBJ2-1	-	TGCAGCCCCGTCGGCCTAGCGGGGTATAATGAGCAGTTCTTC	CSPVGLAGYNEQFF
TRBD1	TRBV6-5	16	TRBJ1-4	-	TGTGCCAGCAGTTCAATGAGGGGGCTAACTAATGAAAAACTGTTTTTT	CASSSMRGLTNEKLFF
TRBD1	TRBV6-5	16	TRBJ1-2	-	TGTGCCAGCAGTTACCATAGGGACAGGGGGGATGATGGCTACACCTTC	CASSYHRDRGDDGYTF
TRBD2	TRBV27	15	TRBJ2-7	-	TGTGCCAGCAGACCCGGGGGAGGGAGGTTCTACGAGCAGTACTTC	CASRPGGGRFYEQYF
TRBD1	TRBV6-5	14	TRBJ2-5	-	TGTGCCAGCAGGACGGGACAGCTCCAAGAGACCCAGTACTTC	CASRTGQLQETQYF
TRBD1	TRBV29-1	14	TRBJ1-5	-	TGCAGCGTTGGGCAGGGGGCTAGCAATCAGCCCCAGCATTTT	CSVGQGASNQPQHF
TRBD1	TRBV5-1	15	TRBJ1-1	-	TGCGCCAGCAGCTTGGTGGGGGACAGAGGCACTGAAGCTTTCTTT	CASSLVGDRGTEAFF
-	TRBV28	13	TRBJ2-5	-	TGTGCCAGCAGGGGGGGACTGCAAGAGACCCAGTACTTC	CASRGGLQETQYF
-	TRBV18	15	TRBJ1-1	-	TGTGCCAGCTCACCACTAGCCTCTATGAACACTGAAGCTTTCTTT	CASSPLASMNTEAFF
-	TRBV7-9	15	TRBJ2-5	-	TGTGCCAGCAGCTTAGCGGCACACCCTCGAGAGACTCAGTACTTC	CASSLAAHPRETQYF
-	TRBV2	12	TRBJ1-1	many	TGTGCCAGCGCCGGAGGGAACACTGAAGCTTTCTTT	CASAGGNTEAFF
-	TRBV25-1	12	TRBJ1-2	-	TGTGCCAGCAAGGACAGCTCGTATGGCTACACCTTC	CASKDSSYGYTF
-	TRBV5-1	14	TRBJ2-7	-	TGCGCCAGCAGCTTGGGGCAGGGAAGTGACGAGCAGTACTTC	CASSLGQGSDEQYF
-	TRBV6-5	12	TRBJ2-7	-	TGTGCCAGCAGACAGGGACCCTACGAGCAGTACTTC	CASRQGPYEQYF
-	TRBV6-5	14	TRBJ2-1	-	TGTGCCAGCAGCCGCAATGGACAGTTCAATGAGCAGTTCTTC	CASSRNGQFNEQFF
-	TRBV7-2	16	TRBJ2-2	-	TGTGCCAGCAGCTTAGTCCCAGCGTGGGTCACCGGGGAGCTGTTTTTT	CASSLVPAWVTGELFF
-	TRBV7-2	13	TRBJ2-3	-	TGTGCCAGCAGAACCCGGGGCACAGATACGCAGTATTTT	CASRTRGTDTQYF
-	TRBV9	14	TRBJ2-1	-	TGTGCCAGCAGCGTAGGGCGGTTAGGGGATGAGCAGTTCTTC	CASSVGRLGDEQFF
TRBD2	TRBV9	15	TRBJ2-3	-	TGTGCCAGCAGCGCCGGGACTAGCGGCACAGATACGCAGTATTTT	CASSAGTSGTDTQYF
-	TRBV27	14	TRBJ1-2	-	TGTGCCAGCAGTGACAGCCCAAGCGCTTATGGCTACACCTTC	CASSDSPSAYGYTF
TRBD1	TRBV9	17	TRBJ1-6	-	TGTGCCAGCAGCCCAAGGACAGGGGAGGACTATAATTCACCCCTCCACTTT	CASSPRTGEDYNSPLHF
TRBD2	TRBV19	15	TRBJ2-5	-	TGTGCCAGTAGTGTTAGCGGGGGCCTTTGGGAGACCCAGTACTTC	CASSVSGGLWETQYF
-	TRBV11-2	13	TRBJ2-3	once	TGTGCCAGCGCTCGGGGGGCAGCAGATACGCAGTATTTT	CASARGAADTQYF
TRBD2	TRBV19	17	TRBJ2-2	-	TGTGCCAGTAGTCCCCGGACTAGCGGGAGGGCCGCCGGGGAGCTGTTTTTT	CASSPRTSGRAAGELFF
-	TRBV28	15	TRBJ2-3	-	TGTGCCAGCAGTTTACAGGGTAGGGGCACAGATACGCAGTATTTT	CASSLQGRGTDTQYF
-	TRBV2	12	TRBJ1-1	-	TGTGCCAGCAGTGTGGGGGGAATGTTGGCTTTCTTT	CASSVGGMLAFF
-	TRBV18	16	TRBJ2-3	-	TGTGCCAGCTCACCACAGTGGGCTAACAGCCCAGATACGCAGTATTTT	CASSPQWANSPDTQYF
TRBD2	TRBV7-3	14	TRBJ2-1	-	TGTGCCAGCAGCTCTAGCGGGAGTATTCATGAGCAGTTCTTC	CASSSSGSIHEQFF
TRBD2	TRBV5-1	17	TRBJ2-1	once	TGCGCCAGCAGCGCCGGACTAGCGTGGAGCTCCTACAATGAGCAGTTCTTC	CASSAGLAWSSYNEQFF